This passage covers 18 T cell receptor beta chains from one sample sequenced in a study of T cells in Graves' hyperthyroidism and ophthalmopathy. Template material for amplifying TCR beta CDR3 regions consisted of RNA transcripts. An initial round of RT-PCR targeting the TCR CDR3 relied on the HTBI primer set. Each CDR3 protein gets one entry after TCRdb re-called the multiplex PCR reads with MiXCR. The table has more than 300,000 distinct CDR3 sequences, about 15% seen once. The specimen sequenced was blood. The receptors originated from a woman aged 25 to 39 with Graves' hyperthyroidism that later progressed to Graves' ophthalmopathy.

J is TRBJ1-5 and V is TRBV30; D gene unclear. CDR1 is GTSNPN, CDR2 SVGIG, per germline (reference sequence). The CDR3 is 13 amino acids. V shed 0 bases and J shed 5 bases, with 8 bases lying between them. As DNA, the CDR3 is TGTGCCTGGAGTGTATCGGGCCATCAGCCCCAGCATTTT. This gives the protein CAWSVSGHQPQHF.

The chain joins TRBV6-1 to TRBJ2-5; TRBD2 matches 10 bases. CDR1 is MNHNS and CDR2 is SASEGT in the germline V gene. With V trimmed by 6 bases and J by 2 bases, 6 bases remained unmatched. This CDR3 is 15 amino acids long. The CDR3 reads CASRLLAGEQETQYF. The CDR3 DNA reads TGTGCCAGCAGACTCCTAGCGGGGGAACAAGAGACCCAGTACTTC.

The chain carries TRBV14 and TRBJ1-1; 8 bases are a match to TRBD1. The ends lost 0 bases at V and 1 base at J; junction bases unmatched: 4. The CDR3 runs 16 residues. Germline V gene sequence: CDR1 SGHDN, CDR2 FVKESK. CDR3 DNA sequence: TGTGCCAGCAGCCAAGATCTAGGACAGGGGAACACTGAAGCTTTCTTT. Amino acid sequence: CASSQDLGQGNTEAFF.

This clonotype was observed many times. V gene TRBV7-2 combines with J gene TRBJ1-1, with D maybe TRBD1 (5 bases). Trimming shortened V by 5 bases and J by 7 bases, and 14 bases separated the two germline ends. This CDR3 spans 13 amino acids. Germline V lookup: CDR1 SGHTA, CDR2 FQGNSA. CDR3 DNA sequence: TGTGCCAGCAGCCCTGGGTGGGGGGATGAAGCTTTCTTT. Its translation is CASSPGWGDEAFF.

This clonotype was seen ten or more times. The rearrangement joins TRBV7-9 to TRBJ2-5; 11 positions match TRBD1. The CDR3 loop spans 17 amino acids. Germline loops: CDR1 SEHNR, CDR2 FQNEAQ (reference sequence). V was clipped by 5 bases and J by 4 bases; unmatched bases: 12. CDR3 sequence reads: CASSLRPRTGGIETQYF. The CDR3, as DNA: TGTGCCAGCAGCCTACGACCTCGGACAGGGGGCATAGAGACCCAGTACTTC. The variable domain in full, with the rest retrieved from reference TRBV7-9 and TRBJ2-5, is DTGVSQNPRHKITKRGQNVTFRCDPISEHNRLYWYRQTLGQGPEFLTYFQNEAQLEKSRLLSDRFSAERPKGSFSTLEIQRTEQGDSAMYLCASSLRPRTGGIETQYFGPGTRLLVL.

The rearrangement joins TRBV29-1 to TRBJ2-1; D gene unclear. Trimming stripped 7 bases from V and 7 bases from J, with 20 bases between. Germline CDR1 is SQVTM and CDR2 is ANQGSEA. The CDR3 runs to 14 residues. CDR3 sequence: CSAKDPGQENEQFF. Here the CDR3 DNA reads TGCAGCGCAAAGGACCCCGGGCAAGAAAATGAGCAGTTCTTC.

V and J are TRBV27 and TRBJ1-2; TRBD1 aligns across 7 bases. V gave up 7 bases and J gave up 7 bases; unmatched junction bases: 12. The CDR3 has 14 residues. CDR1 and CDR2 (germline): MNHEY, SMNVEV (reference sequence). The CDR3 loop is CASISEQGIAGYTF. CDR3 DNA: TGTGCCAGCATTTCCGAACAGGGGATAGCTGGCTACACCTTC.

This clonotype was recorded many times. The chain combines TRBV6-2 or TRBV6-3 with TRBJ2-4; 7 nucleotides line up with TRBD2. The trim removed 8 bases at V and 8 bases at J, leaving 15 bases unmatched. The CDR3 runs 15 residues. Germline CDR1 MNHEY, CDR2 SVGEGT. This CDR3 is CASGMGGNPEDIQYF. CDR3 coding DNA: TGTGCCAGCGGTATGGGGGGGAACCCCGAGGACATTCAGTACTTC.

The table lists this clonotype with a few counts. This chain joins TRBV20-1 and TRBJ1-3; unclear D gene. CDR1 and CDR2 from the germline V gene are DFQATT and SNEGSKA (reference sequence). This CDR3 is built from 14 residues. V dropped 6 bases and J dropped 5 bases, with 17 bases sitting between them. The CDR3 region is CSAEQEDGRNTIYF. The CDR3 DNA reads as TGCAGTGCCGAACAAGAGGACGGACGAAACACCATATATTTT.

This clonotype has ten or more counts. The rearrangement links TRBV20-1 to TRBJ1-1; perhaps TRBD1 as D (6 bases). The V gene lost 0 bases and the J gene lost 8 bases, with 13 bases spanning the gap. The germline V gene encodes CDR1 DFQATT and CDR2 SNEGSKA (reference sequence). The CDR3 sequence is 13 residues long. CDR3 loop: CSARDGKGTEAFF. The CDR3 DNA reads TGCAGTGCTAGAGATGGGAAAGGGACAGAAGCTTTCTTT.

The chain uses TRBV28 and TRBJ2-3; D unresolved. Trimming took 5 bases from V and 5 from J, leaving 14 bases between them. Germline-derived CDR1 and CDR2 are MDHEN and SYDVKM. This CDR3 spans 14 amino acids. CDR3 nucleotide sequence: TGTGCCAGCAGTCTAACCCCCTCGGAAGATACGCAGTATTTT. Encoded protein: CASSLTPSEDTQYF.

This chain joins TRBV9 and TRBJ2-1, with D possibly matching TRBD2 (6 bases). The CDR3 consists of 19 residues. Trimming removed 0 bases from V and 2 bases from J, with 21 bases in between. Germline lookup yields CDR1 SGDLS and CDR2 YYNGEE. CDR3 nucleotide sequence: TGTGCCAGCAGCGTAGCTGGGGGTAGCGGCTACGGTACCTACAATGAGCAGTTCTTC. The encoded protein is CASSVAGGSGYGTYNEQFF.

About this clonotype: A much more abundant neighbour one base away suggests this may be a read error. The rearrangement joins TRBV6-1 to TRBJ1-2, with D unresolved. Germline CDR1 MNHNS, CDR2 SASEGT. V lost 7 bases and J 2 bases, leaving 11 bases between the germline ends. This CDR3 spans 13 amino acids. CDR3 residues: CASNAAGNYGYTF. The CDR3 DNA reads as TGTGCCAGCAATGCTGCGGGCAACTATGGCTACACCTTC.

This chain connects TRBV11-2 to TRBJ2-5, with D perhaps matching TRBD1 (5 bases). Trimming removed 5 bases from V and 4 bases from J, with 23 bases in between. The CDR3 sequence is 17 residues long. Germline values: CDR1 SGHAT, CDR2 FQNNGV. The DNA for the CDR3 is TGTGCCAGCAGCCCTGGCGACGGATGGGGCCGTGGAGAGACCCAGTACTTC. Protein sequence: CASSPGDGWGRGETQYF.

This clonotype was observed many times. The chain carries TRBV20-1 and TRBJ2-5; no definite D call. The CDR3 consists of 14 residues. The V and J ends lost 0 bases and 1 base respectively, with 9 bases between them. The germline V gene has CDR1 DFQATT and CDR2 SNEGSKA (reference sequence). The CDR3 region has the DNA TGCAGTGCTAGAGATATGGGGTCCCAAGAGACCCAGTACTTC. Amino acids: CSARDMGSQETQYF.

The chain uses TRBV4-1 and TRBJ2-1; the D is unclear. In germline, CDR1 is MGHRA, CDR2 YSYEKL. V dropped 5 bases and J dropped 3 bases, with 14 bases sitting between them. This CDR3 is built from 15 residues. The CDR3 is CASSYLDAGYNEQFF. The CDR3 DNA reads as TGCGCCAGCAGCTACCTGGACGCTGGCTACAATGAGCAGTTCTTC.

V usage is TRBV24-1 and J usage is TRBJ2-3, with a tentative D call TRBD2 (6 bases). The CDR3 is 16 residues long. Trimming removed 3 bases from V and 0 bases from J, with 12 bases in between. The V gene's germline CDR1 is KGHDR and CDR2 SFDVKD. CDR3 residues: CATSDTTGTSTDTQYF. As DNA, the CDR3 is TGTGCCACCAGTGATACTACCGGGACTAGCACAGATACGCAGTATTTT.

This clonotype was seen many times. CDR3 sequence: CASSLVARVPLHF. Written as DNA, the CDR3 is TGTGCCAGCAGCTTAGTCGCTAGGGTCCCCCTCCACTTT. The chain links TRBV7-2 to TRBJ1-6; no clear D gene. This CDR3 region has 13 residues. The germline gives CDR1 SGHTA, CDR2 FQGNSA. The germline V and J ends were trimmed by 1 base and 13 bases, with 11 bases remaining between them. Full variable domain (outside the CDR3, taken from reference TRBV7-2 and TRBJ1-6): GAGVSQSPSNKVTEKGKDVELRCDPISGHTALYWYRQSLGQGLEFLIYFQGNSAPDKSGLPSDRFSAERTGGSVSTLTIQRTQQEDSAVYLCASSLVARVPLHFGNGTRLTVT.